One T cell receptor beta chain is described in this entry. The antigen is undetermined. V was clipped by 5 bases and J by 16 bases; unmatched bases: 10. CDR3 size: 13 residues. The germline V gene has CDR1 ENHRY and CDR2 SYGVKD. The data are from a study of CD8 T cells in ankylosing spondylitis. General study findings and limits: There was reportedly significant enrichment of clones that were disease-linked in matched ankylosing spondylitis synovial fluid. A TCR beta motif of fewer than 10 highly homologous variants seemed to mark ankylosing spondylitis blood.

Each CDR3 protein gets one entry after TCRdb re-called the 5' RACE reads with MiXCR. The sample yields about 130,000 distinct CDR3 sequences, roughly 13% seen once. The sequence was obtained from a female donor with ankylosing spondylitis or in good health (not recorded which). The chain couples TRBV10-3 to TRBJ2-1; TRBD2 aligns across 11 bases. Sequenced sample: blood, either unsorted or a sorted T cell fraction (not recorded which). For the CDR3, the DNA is TGTGCCATCAGTAGTACTAGCGGGAGCCAGGAATTCTTC. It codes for CAISSTSGSQEFF.